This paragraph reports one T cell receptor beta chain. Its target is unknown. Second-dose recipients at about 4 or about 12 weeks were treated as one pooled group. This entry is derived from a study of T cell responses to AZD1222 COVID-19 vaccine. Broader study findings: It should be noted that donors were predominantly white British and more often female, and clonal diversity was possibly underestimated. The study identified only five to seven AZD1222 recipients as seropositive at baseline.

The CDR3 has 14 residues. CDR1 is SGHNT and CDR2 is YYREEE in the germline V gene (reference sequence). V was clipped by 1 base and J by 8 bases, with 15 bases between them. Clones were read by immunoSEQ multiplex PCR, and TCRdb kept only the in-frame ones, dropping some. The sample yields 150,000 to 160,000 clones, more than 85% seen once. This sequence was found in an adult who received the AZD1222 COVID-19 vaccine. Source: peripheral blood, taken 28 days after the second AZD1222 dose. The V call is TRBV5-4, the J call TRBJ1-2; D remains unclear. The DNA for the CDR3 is TGTGCCAGCAGCTTGAAGTTGGAGCTGGGAGGCTACACCTTC. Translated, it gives CASSLKLELGGYTF.